These T cell receptor beta chains were read from a single sample in a study of T cell responses to AZD1222 COVID-19 vaccine. TCRdb keeps only in-frame clones here, not all; method: immunoSEQ multiplex PCR. The sample contains about 35,000 clones, around nine tenths of which appear only once. The sequencing here drew on peripheral blood, taken on day 0 of AZD1222 vaccination. These receptors were obtained from an adult in good health. Both conserved end residues are part of each CDR3. Each record gives: D gene, V gene, J gene, clone size, CDR3 DNA, CDR3 protein. The D gene is left open where the match is weak. Only part of the rows carry a size: once, few, many, or a class if the clone is expanded.

D: TRBD2
V: TRBV2
J: TRBJ2-7
size: -
DNA: TGTGCCAGCAGTGAACTAGCGGGAGGGGTGCAGTACTTC
CDR3: CASSELAGGVQYF

D: -
V: TRBV6-5
J: TRBJ2-4
size: -
DNA: TGTGCCAGCACACCCTTCGTATCCAAAAACATTCAGTACTTC
CDR3: CASTPFVSKNIQYF

D: -
V: TRBV27
J: TRBJ2-7
size: -
DNA: TGTGCCAGCAGTTTATCCTTCAGGCCCTACTACGAGCAGTACTTC
CDR3: CASSLSFRPYYEQYF

D: TRBD1
V: TRBV18
J: TRBJ2-5
size: -
DNA: TGTGCCAGCTCAACGACAGGGTACCAAGAGACCCAGTACTTC
CDR3: CASSTTGYQETQYF

D: -
V: TRBV7-6
J: TRBJ1-1
size: -
DNA: TGTGCCAGCAGCTTCGGCAGGGACACTGAAGCTTTCTTT
CDR3: CASSFGRDTEAFF

D: -
V: TRBV10-3
J: TRBJ1-2
size: -
DNA: TGTGCCATCAGTGACAGGGGCCGAACTAACTATGGCTACACCTTC
CDR3: CAISDRGRTNYGYTF

D: TRBD1
V: TRBV19
J: TRBJ2-7
size: -
DNA: TGTGCCAGTAGTATTAGGGGACAGGACTACGAGCAGTACTTC
CDR3: CASSIRGQDYEQYF

D: -
V: TRBV6-4
J: TRBJ1-2
size: few
DNA: TGTGCCAGCAGGGGACCCGGGGATACCGGCTACACCTTC
CDR3: CASRGPGDTGYTF

D: -
V: TRBV19
J: TRBJ1-5
size: -
DNA: TGTGCCAGTAGTATCACATTTTATAGCAATCAGCCCCAGCATTTT
CDR3: CASSITFYSNQPQHF

D: TRBD2
V: TRBV3-1/TRBV3-2
J: TRBJ2-7
size: -
DNA: TGTGCCAGCAGCCCGACTAGTGCCGCGGGAGGGCCTGTTGGGCAGTACTTC
CDR3: CASSPTSAAGGPVGQYF

D: -
V: TRBV27
J: TRBJ2-1
size: -
DNA: TGTGCCAGCAGTTTAATCGCGGCTTACAATGAGCAGTTCTTC
CDR3: CASSLIAAYNEQFF

D: -
V: TRBV5-6
J: TRBJ1-2
size: -
DNA: TGTGCCAGCAGCGTCGGGCTGGGCGGCTACACCTTC
CDR3: CASSVGLGGYTF

D: -
V: TRBV27
J: TRBJ2-3
size: -
DNA: TGTGCCAGCAGTTTAAGGGACAGCACAGATACGCAGTATTTT
CDR3: CASSLRDSTDTQYF

D: TRBD1
V: TRBV19
J: TRBJ1-4
size: few
DNA: TGTGCCACCCGTCCGGGACAGCCTCCAGAAAAACTGTTTTTT
CDR3: CATRPGQPPEKLFF

D: -
V: TRBV9
J: TRBJ2-3
size: once
DNA: TGTGCCAGCAGCGGGCCTTCGGGAGTTTTGGCAGATACGCAGTATTTT
CDR3: CASSGPSGVLADTQYF

D: -
V: TRBV5-1
J: TRBJ1-3
size: -
DNA: TGCGCCAGCAGCTTGGTCCGGGACAATAGGACCATATATTTT
CDR3: CASSLVRDNRTIYF

D: -
V: TRBV6-2/TRBV6-3
J: TRBJ2-5
size: -
DNA: TGTGCCAGCAGTTACGAGGATCGGGAGACCCAGTACTTC
CDR3: CASSYEDRETQYF

D: -
V: TRBV5-6
J: TRBJ2-7
size: -
DNA: TGTGCCAGCAGCTTGAGGGCAATCTCCTACGAGCAGTACTTC
CDR3: CASSLRAISYEQYF

D: -
V: TRBV7-2
J: TRBJ1-2
size: -
DNA: TGTGCCAGCAGCTTGGGGTTCAGTGGCTACACCTTC
CDR3: CASSLGFSGYTF

D: -
V: TRBV29-1
J: TRBJ1-1
size: -
DNA: TGCAGCGTGGATGGGACTTTGAACACTGAAGCTTTCTTT
CDR3: CSVDGTLNTEAFF

D: TRBD1
V: TRBV5-4
J: TRBJ1-1
size: -
DNA: TGTGCCAGCAGCCGTCTTGACAGGGAGAACACTGAAGCTTTCTTT
CDR3: CASSRLDRENTEAFF

D: TRBD2
V: TRBV30
J: TRBJ2-7
size: -
DNA: TGTGCCTGGAGGCCCCCACCGGGACTAGCGGTATACGAGCAGTACTTC
CDR3: CAWRPPPGLAVYEQYF

D: TRBD1
V: TRBV7-9
J: TRBJ1-2
size: -
DNA: TGTGCCAGCAGCCAAGGGACAGGGGGCGCCAATGGCTACACCTTC
CDR3: CASSQGTGGANGYTF

D: TRBD2
V: TRBV4-3
J: TRBJ2-3
size: -
DNA: TGCGCCAGCAGCCAAGATGGTGCTAGCGGGGGGTTCACAGGTAGTACGCAGTATTTT
CDR3: CASSQDGASGGFTGSTQYF

D: -
V: TRBV7-9
J: TRBJ2-7
size: once
DNA: TGTGCCAGCAGCTTAGATTCGAGAGAGCAGTACTTC
CDR3: CASSLDSREQYF

D: TRBD2
V: TRBV7-9
J: TRBJ2-1
size: -
DNA: TGTGCCAGCAGCCCCTCCGGGGGGAGGGATGAGCAGTTCTTC
CDR3: CASSPSGGRDEQFF

D: -
V: TRBV9
J: TRBJ2-5
size: -
DNA: TGTGCCAGCACCCCGGCGGCAGGGGAGACCCAGTACTTC
CDR3: CASTPAAGETQYF

D: TRBD1
V: TRBV11-3
J: TRBJ1-4
size: -
DNA: TGTGCCAGCAGCATCCGGACAGGGGAAACTAATGAAAAACTGTTTTTT
CDR3: CASSIRTGETNEKLFF

D: -
V: TRBV5-8
J: TRBJ1-6
size: -
DNA: TGTGCCAGCAGCTTGGGGGGGCGAACAGGCGGCTCCTATAATTCACCCCTCCACTTT
CDR3: CASSLGGRTGGSYNSPLHF

D: -
V: TRBV28
J: TRBJ2-2
size: -
DNA: TGTGCCAGCAGTTTGGGGGACGGGAACACCGGGGAGCTGTTTTTT
CDR3: CASSLGDGNTGELFF

D: -
V: TRBV21-1
J: TRBJ1-2
size: -
DNA: TGTGCCAGCGGACAGAACTATGGCTACACCTTC
CDR3: CASGQNYGYTF

D: TRBD1
V: TRBV11-3
J: TRBJ1-1
size: -
DNA: TGTGCCAGCAGCCGTAACTCCCTTCGGGGACAGGGGGCCACTGAAGCTTTCTTT
CDR3: CASSRNSLRGQGATEAFF

D: -
V: TRBV6-5
J: TRBJ1-1
size: -
DNA: TGTGCCAGCAGTCTGGGGGCGCTTACTGAAGCTTTCTTT
CDR3: CASSLGALTEAFF

D: -
V: TRBV29-1
J: TRBJ1-3
size: -
DNA: TGCAGCGTGTGGACCAGTGGAAACACCATATATTTT
CDR3: CSVWTSGNTIYF

D: TRBD2
V: TRBV6-5
J: TRBJ2-1
size: -
DNA: TGTGCCAGCAGTTACACCGGACTAGCGGGGGGGAATGAGCAGTTCTTC
CDR3: CASSYTGLAGGNEQFF